The entry below describes one T cell receptor (beta chain). One entry per CDR3 protein, called by TCRdb with MiXCR from the 5' RACE reads. Altogether more than 600,000 distinct CDR3 sequences are present, roughly 18% being singletons, with the ten largest covering 10% to 15%. The record originates from a study of identical twins. Germline V lookup: CDR1 MNHNS, CDR2 SASEGT. The V gene end was trimmed by 7 bases and the J gene end by 5 bases; junction bases not matched to a gene: 12. This CDR3 has 16 residues. The sample was also reused in another study, on T cells expressing NK-cell markers.

The sequence was obtained from a woman under 30 in good health. Sequencing used PBMCs. The V gene is TRBV6-1, the J gene TRBJ2-1; 9 bases are a match to TRBD2. The CDR3 bases are TGTGCCAGCACTCCCGGGCGGTCTAGCGGGGACAATGAGCAGTTCTTC. This translates into CASTPGRSSGDNEQFF.